One sample yielded the 3 T cell receptor beta chains listed below, sequenced in a study of T cells in localized non-small cell lung cancer. Data came from immunoSEQ multiplex PCR; TCRdb stores just in-frame clones and leaves some out. The table records about 78,000 clones, approximately 85% of them present only once. The specimen was peripheral blood, collected before any cancer treatment. These receptors originate from a man aged 35 to 70 with stage I lung adenocarcinoma.

This clone has only a few counts. CDR3 sequence (DNA): TGTGCCAGCAGCCTGGGGACAGGGTTTGAGACCCAGTACTTC. Translation: CASSLGTGFETQYF. The chain recombines TRBV7-3 with TRBJ2-5, with 9 bases that match TRBD1. CDR1 and CDR2 (germline): SGHTA, FQGTGA. The CDR3 loop spans 14 amino acids. The V gene end was trimmed by 5 bases and the J gene end by 5 bases; junction bases not matched to a gene: 6.

V usage is TRBV19 and J usage is TRBJ1-1; D uncertain. The length of the CDR3 is 15 residues. V gave up 10 bases and J gave up 3 bases, with 21 bases separating them. From germline, CDR1 is LNHDA and CDR2 SQIVND (reference sequence). The CDR3 DNA is TGTGCCACCACTAAGGGAGAACTTCGGGACACTGAAGCTTTCTTT. Amino acid sequence: CATTKGELRDTEAFF.

This clone was counted a single time. V and J are TRBV19 and TRBJ2-3; D remains ambiguous. V lost 6 bases and J lost 2, with 12 bases in between. Per the germline V gene, CDR1 is LNHDA and CDR2 is SQIVND (reference sequence). This CDR3 is 14 amino acids long. The CDR3 nucleotides are TGTGCCAGTAGAAACCGATTGAACACAGATACGCAGTATTTT. The encoded protein is CASRNRLNTDTQYF.